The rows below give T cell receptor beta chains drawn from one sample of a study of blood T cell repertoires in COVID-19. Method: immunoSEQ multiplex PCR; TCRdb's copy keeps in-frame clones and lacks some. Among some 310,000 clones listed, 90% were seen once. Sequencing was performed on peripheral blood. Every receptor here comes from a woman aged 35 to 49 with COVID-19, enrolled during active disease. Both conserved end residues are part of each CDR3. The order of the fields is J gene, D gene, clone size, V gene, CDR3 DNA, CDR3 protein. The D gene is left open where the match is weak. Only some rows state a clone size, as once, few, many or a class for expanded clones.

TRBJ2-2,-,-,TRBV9,TGTGCCAGCAGCGTAGTCCACACCTTGAACACCGGGGAGCTGTTTTTT,CASSVVHTLNTGELFF
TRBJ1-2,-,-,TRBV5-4,TGTGCCAGCAGCTTGGACAGATATGGCTACACCTTC,CASSLDRYGYTF
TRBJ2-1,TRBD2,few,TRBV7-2,TGTGCCAGCAGCTTAGGCCTAGCGGACTACAATGAGCAGTTCTTC,CASSLGLADYNEQFF
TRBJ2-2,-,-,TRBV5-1,TGCGCCAGCAGCTTCACCCCCTCGGCAGGCGCCGGGGAGCTGTTTTTT,CASSFTPSAGAGELFF
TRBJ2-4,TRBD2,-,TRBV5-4,TGTGCCAGCAGCTCGAGCGGGGGGCGCAAAAACATTCAGTACTTC,CASSSSGGRKNIQYF
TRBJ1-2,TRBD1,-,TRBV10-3,TGTGCCATCAGGGTCCTTAAGACAGGGGGCGAGAAGGGCTATGGCTACACCTTC,CAIRVLKTGGEKGYGYTF
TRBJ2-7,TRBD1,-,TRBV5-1,TGCGCCAGCAGCTCCGGGACAGCCGCCTACGAGCAGTACTTC,CASSSGTAAYEQYF
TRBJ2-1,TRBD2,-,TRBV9,TGTGCCAGCAGCGTGAGCGGGAGCAACCTCAATGAGCAGTTCTTC,CASSVSGSNLNEQFF
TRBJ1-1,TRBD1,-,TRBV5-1,TGCGCCAGCAGCCCCCAAACAGGGGACACTGAAGCTTTCTTT,CASSPQTGDTEAFF
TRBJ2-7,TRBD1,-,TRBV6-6,TGTGCCAGCAGTCCCAGACAGGGAAGCTTCGGGGAGCAGTACTTC,CASSPRQGSFGEQYF
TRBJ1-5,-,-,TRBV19,TGTGCCAGTAGGGACAGTGCATATAGCAATCAGCCCCAGCATTTT,CASRDSAYSNQPQHF
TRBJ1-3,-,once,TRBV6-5,TGTGCCAGCAGTCTGGCGGGCACAGGAAACACCATATATTTT,CASSLAGTGNTIYF
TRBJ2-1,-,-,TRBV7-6,TGTGCCAGCAGCTCTCAATCGGGTCGAGGTATTGAGCAGTTCTTC,CASSSQSGRGIEQFF
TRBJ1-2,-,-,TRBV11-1,TGTGCCAGCAGTACGTCTTGGGGCGATCCTCGACTGTGTACCTTC,CASSTSWGDPRLCTF
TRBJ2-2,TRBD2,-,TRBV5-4,TGTGCCAGCAGCTTGGGATCTCGGGGGGGCACCGGGGAGCTGTTTTTT,CASSLGSRGGTGELFF
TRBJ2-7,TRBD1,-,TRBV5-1,TGCGCCAGCAGCATAGGACAGGGGGCCTACGAGCAGTACTTC,CASSIGQGAYEQYF
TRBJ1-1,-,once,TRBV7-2,TGTGCCAGCAGCGCCTCGCTAGTCTGGGACACTGAAGCTTTCTTT,CASSASLVWDTEAFF
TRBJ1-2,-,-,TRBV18,TGTGCCAGCTCACCGGGTTACAGGACTAACTATGGCTACACCTTC,CASSPGYRTNYGYTF
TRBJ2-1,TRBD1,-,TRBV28,TGTGCCAGCAGTCAGACAGGGGAGCAGTTCTTC,CASSQTGEQFF
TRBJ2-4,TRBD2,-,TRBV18,TGTGCCAGCTCACCACTGAGCGGGGGGGCCCTTAGTAACATTCAGTACTTC,CASSPLSGGALSNIQYF
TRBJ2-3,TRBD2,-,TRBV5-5,TGTGCCAGCAGCTTGAGGCCTAGCGGGGGTTTAGATACGCAGTATTTT,CASSLRPSGGLDTQYF
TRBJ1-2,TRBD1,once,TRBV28,TGTGCCAGCAGTCCAGGGACAGGAAAAGGCTACACCTTC,CASSPGTGKGYTF